Listed below are T cell receptor beta chains from one sample, sequenced in a study of early T cells in non-severe SARS-CoV-2 infection. Via MiXCR, TCRdb re-called the 5' RACE reads, giving one row per CDR3 protein. The table includes some 60,000 distinct CDR3 sequences, over 7.5% detected once. The specimen was whole blood. The receptors here all came from an adult who was a healthcare worker with PCR-confirmed SARS-CoV-2 infection or an uninfected control (not recorded which). Each CDR3 is given with its conserved first and last residue. D genes are given only for firm matches. Clone size, where shown, is once, few, many, or a class for clones that have expanded.

D	size	V	J	DNA	CDR3
TRBD2	many	TRBV9	TRBJ2-7	TGTGCCAGCAGCTTAGCGGGAGGGCACGAGCAGTACTTC	CASSLAGGHEQYF
-	many	TRBV11-2	TRBJ1-5	TGTGCCAGCAGCTTAGACGGATCAGGCGGTCAGCCCCAGCATTTT	CASSLDGSGGQPQHF
-	-	TRBV6-2/TRBV6-3	TRBJ2-5	TGTGCCAGCAGTTACTTCGGTAGGGAAGAGACCCAGTACTTC	CASSYFGREETQYF
TRBD1	many	TRBV5-6	TRBJ1-3	TGTGCCAGCAGCTTGGGACAGGGGCAATTCTCTGGAAACACCATATATTTT	CASSLGQGQFSGNTIYF
-	many	TRBV20-1	TRBJ1-1	TGCAGTGCTATAATCTACGGGACGAACACTGAAGCTTTCTTT	CSAIIYGTNTEAFF
-	many	TRBV18	TRBJ2-3	TGTGCCAGCTCACCTATTGGTTCCACAGATACGCAGTATTTT	CASSPIGSTDTQYF
-	many	TRBV6-6	TRBJ2-6	TGTGCCAGCAGTTCCCCGAGACAAAGTGGGGCCAACGTCCTGACTTTC	CASSSPRQSGANVLTF
-	few	TRBV20-1	TRBJ2-3	TGCAGTGCTCAGGAGGGGGGGAACCGGATAGGGCAGTATTTT	CSAQEGGNRIGQYF
-	many	TRBV30	TRBJ2-1	TGTGCCTGGGTATCTGGGATTACCTACAATGAGCAGTTCTTC	CAWVSGITYNEQFF
TRBD1	-	TRBV20-1	TRBJ2-2	TGCAGTGCTCCAGGACAGGGGGCCGACGGGGAGCTGTTTTTT	CSAPGQGADGELFF
-	few	TRBV3-1	TRBJ2-5	TGTGCCAGCAGCCGTCGATCGACTAGACAAGAGACCCAGTACTTC	CASSRRSTRQETQYF
-	many	TRBV5-1	TRBJ2-2	TGCGCCAGCAGCTTGGCCCACACGAACACCGGGGAGCTGTTTTTT	CASSLAHTNTGELFF
-	many	TRBV2	TRBJ2-7	TGTGCCAGCAGTTCTATGGTATCAGGTATCTACGAGCAGTACTTC	CASSSMVSGIYEQYF
-	few	TRBV14	TRBJ2-1	TGTGCCAGCAGCCAGGCTTGGTACAATGAGCAGTTCTTC	CASSQAWYNEQFF
-	few	TRBV9	TRBJ2-7	TGTGCCAGCAGCGTAGAGGGCCTAGCTGGAAAGCAGTACTTC	CASSVEGLAGKQYF
-	medium-sized	TRBV4-3	TRBJ1-1	TGCGCCAGCAGCCATGGGACGGCGAGGAACACTGAAGCTTTCTTT	CASSHGTARNTEAFF